This passage covers 12 T cell receptor beta chains from one sample sequenced in a study of response to subunit inactivated influenza vaccine. MiXCR, run by TCRdb on the RT-PCR reads, gives a single entry per CDR3 protein. The repertoire holds almost 250,000 distinct CDR3 sequences, with more than 10% as singletons. This specimen consisted of non-naive T cells sorted from PBMCs, obtained approximately 15 days before vaccination. The receptors were sampled from a man aged 45-60 years who received an inactivated influenza vaccine.

This clonotype was recorded many times. The chain uses TRBV11-2 and TRBJ1-1; D not certain. The CDR3 totals 12 residues. V was shortened by 0 bases and J by 2 bases, with 1 base between the two germline ends. Germline lookup yields CDR1 SGHAT and CDR2 FQNNGV. The CDR3 sequence is CASSLENTEAFF. DNA of the CDR3: TGTGCCAGCAGCTTAGAAAACACTGAAGCTTTCTTT.

This clonotype was seen repeatedly, ten times or more. The genes are TRBV3-1 and TRBJ1-1; D perhaps matches TRBD1 (5 bases). The V and J ends lost 4 bases and 0 bases respectively, with 12 bases between them. The CDR3 consists of 15 residues. Per the germline V gene, CDR1 is LGHDT and CDR2 is YNNKEL (reference sequence). CDR3 sequence (DNA): TGTGCCAGCAGCCCCTTGGGACGGCTGAACACTGAAGCTTTCTTT. Translation: CASSPLGRLNTEAFF.

This clonotype was observed a handful of times. This chain links TRBV28 with TRBJ2-5; 14 nucleotides align to TRBD2. J lost 5 bases, V lost 1 base, and 12 bases had no gene match. Germline values: CDR1 MDHEN, CDR2 SYDVKM. This CDR3 contains 19 residues. The CDR3 sequence is CASSLSPLTSGGAWETQYF. The CDR3 DNA follows: TGTGCCAGCAGTTTATCCCCGCTGACTAGCGGGGGGGCGTGGGAGACCCAGTACTTC.

The chain employs TRBV2 and TRBJ2-3; 8 nucleotides line up with TRBD2. The trim removed 1 base at V and 6 bases at J, leaving 9 bases unmatched. In germline, CDR1 is SNHLY, CDR2 FYNNEI. The CDR3 is made up of 16 amino acids. CDR3 bases: TGTGCCAGCAGTGAAGACCGCGGGAGGCCCCCGGATACGCAGTATTTT. This codes for CASSEDRGRPPDTQYF.

Many counts were recorded for this clonotype. The chain carries TRBV29-1 and TRBJ1-1; the D is unclear. V lost 2 bases to trimming and J lost 3 bases, with 10 bases between them. Germline lookup yields CDR1 SQVTM and CDR2 ANQGSEA. The CDR3 has 13 residues. The CDR3 sequence: CSVESDWDTEAFF. CDR3 coding DNA: TGCAGCGTTGAATCTGACTGGGACACTGAAGCTTTCTTT.

This clonotype was counted a single time. This sequence joins TRBV28 and TRBJ1-5, with D possibly matching TRBD1 (5 bases). The V end was cut by 5 bases, the J end by 3 bases, with 11 bases between. Germline V CDR1 and CDR2: MDHEN, SYDVKM. The CDR3 has 14 residues. The CDR3 coding sequence is TGTGCCAGCAGTAGGGGACTCTTCAATCAGCCCCAGCATTTT. Translation: CASSRGLFNQPQHF. Supplemented by reference TRBV28 and TRBJ1-5, the full variable domain reads DVKVTQSSRYLVKRTGEKVFLECVQDMDHENMFWYRQDPGLGLRLIYFSYDVKMKEKGDIPEGYSVSREKKERFSLILESASTNQTSMYLCASSRGLFNQPQHFGDGTRLSIL.

The rearrangement uses TRBV2 and TRBJ2-5; D is unclear. V gave up 0 bases and J gave up 5 bases, with 10 bases separating them. This CDR3 is built from 14 residues. Germline loops: CDR1 SNHLY, CDR2 FYNNEI. This CDR3 reads CASSEALLEETQYF. DNA for the CDR3: TGTGCCAGCAGTGAAGCGCTTCTCGAGGAGACCCAGTACTTC.

At least ten counts were recorded for this clonotype. The DNA is left out, because the CDR3 cannot be placed on it with certainty; the CDR3 is given as TCRdb lists it. The chain links TRBV12-3 or TRBV12-4 to TRBJ2-7; no check of the table's D call, TRBD2, against the DNA was made. 15 amino acids form the CDR3, both terminal residues included. CDR3 amino acids: CASSSSASGTYEQYF.

This chain connects TRBV11-2 to TRBJ1-3, with D uncertain. Trimming took 2 bases from V and 7 from J, leaving 9 bases between them. The CDR3 is made up of 13 amino acids. Germline loops: CDR1 SGHAT, CDR2 FQNNGV. In DNA form, the CDR3 reads TGTGCCAGCAGCTTATTTTCGAGGAACACCATATATTTT. This sequence encodes CASSLFSRNTIYF.

This clonotype turned up a few times. The chain employs TRBV6-5 and TRBJ2-6, with TRBD1 matching 10 bases. The CDR3 runs 18 residues. Per germline, CDR1 MNHEY and CDR2 SVGAGI. Trimming took 0 bases from V and 0 from J; bases not matched to a gene: 2. CDR3 residues: CASSYSRQGASGANVLTF. CDR3 nucleotide sequence: TGTGCCAGCAGTTACTCTAGACAGGGGGCCTCTGGGGCCAACGTCCTGACTTTC.

In its sample, this clonotype was seen a few times. The chain carries TRBV20-1 and TRBJ2-3; D is possibly TRBD1 or TRBD2 (5 bases each). Germline values: CDR1 DFQATT, CDR2 SNEGSKA (reference sequence). CDR3 size: 12 residues. Trimming left V 6 bases short and J 6 bases short, with 13 bases between. The DNA of the CDR3 is TGCAGTGCCCCGAAGTGGGGGGATACGCAGTATTTT. Translating it yields CSAPKWGDTQYF.

There are many counts of this clonotype. The CDR3 DNA reads as TGTGCCAGCAGTTTTAGACAGTCCTGGGACAGGGGCAATTCACCCCTCCACTTT. Translated: CASSFRQSWDRGNSPLHF. This rearrangement joins TRBV28 to TRBJ1-6; 10 bases agree with TRBD1. The CDR3 is 18 amino acids. Germline V gene sequence: CDR1 MDHEN, CDR2 SYDVKM. The V segment lost 3 bases and the J segment 7 bases; nucleotides outside the gene matches: 12.